This T cell receptor beta chain is drawn from a study of breast tumors, draining lymph nodes, adjacent tissues. Points from the study as a whole: Luminal-like breast cancer showed significantly greater tumor-nontumor repertoire similarity than basal-like breast cancer did. Tumor T cell lymph node origin was a supported hypothesis, not proven. Tumors had less TCR diversity than lymph nodes, more than nontumor tissue. Findings are consistent with lymph node origin and intratumoral expansion of most tumor T cells.

TCRdb processed the multiplex PCR reads anew with MiXCR; each CDR3 protein has one entry. This sample yields about 80,000 distinct CDR3 sequences, of which about 21% are seen a single time; around 2.5% belongs to the top ten. Axillary draining lymph nodes of breast cancer patients supplied the node samples. In germline, CDR1 is SGHTA, CDR2 FQGNSA. V was clipped by 5 bases and J by 6 bases, with 20 bases between them. This CDR3 has 15 amino acids. This clonotype was seen repeatedly, ten times or more. What it recognizes is unknown. The TCR sequence derives from a female donor with breast cancer. Some clones in this sample may be carry-over from other donors' samples. Input material: axillary lymph node tissue. The rearrangement links TRBV7-2 to TRBJ2-7; no clear D. CDR3 coding DNA: TGTGCCAGCAGCCCCAGGCGGCGTAGCCCATTCGAGCAGTACTTC. Translating gives CASSPRRRSPFEQYF.